These T cell receptor beta chains were read from a single sample in a study of shared clonotypes between healthy human individuals. Produced via immunoSEQ multiplex PCR; TCRdb's table is partial and in-frame only. The table lists approximately 400,000 clones, about 96% of them singletons. Material: memory CD8+ T cells sorted from blood. The receptors here all came from a man aged 25-45 years in good health. Both conserved end residues are part of each CDR3. A D gene is named only where the DNA matches it firmly. Size tells how often a clone was seen (once, few, many) or the class of an expanded clone, and some rows leave it out.

J gene: TRBJ2-7
V gene: TRBV5-1
D gene: NA
clone size: NA
CDR3 protein: CASSPGQTFWNEQYF
CDR3 DNA: TGCGCCAGCAGCCCCGGTCAGACCTTTTGGAACGAGCAGTACTTC

J gene: TRBJ2-1
V gene: TRBV20-1
D gene: NA
clone size: NA
CDR3 protein: CSAGYNEQFF
CDR3 DNA: TGCAGTGCTGGATACAATGAGCAGTTCTTC

J gene: TRBJ2-4
V gene: TRBV28
D gene: TRBD2
clone size: NA
CDR3 protein: CASSPWGLAGGYTQYF
CDR3 DNA: TGTGCCAGCAGTCCCTGGGGACTAGCGGGGGGGTACACTCAGTACTTC

J gene: TRBJ2-1
V gene: TRBV28
D gene: NA
clone size: few
CDR3 protein: CASSLDSYNEQFF
CDR3 DNA: TGTGCCAGCAGTTTAGACAGCTACAATGAGCAGTTCTTC

J gene: TRBJ1-2
V gene: TRBV30
D gene: NA
clone size: NA
CDR3 protein: CAWSYGIYGYTF
CDR3 DNA: TGTGCCTGGAGTTATGGGATCTATGGCTACACCTTC

J gene: TRBJ2-5
V gene: TRBV6-5
D gene: TRBD1
clone size: NA
CDR3 protein: CASSFDRVATQYF
CDR3 DNA: TGTGCCAGCAGTTTCGACAGGGTGGCGACCCAGTACTTC

J gene: TRBJ1-5
V gene: TRBV28
D gene: NA
clone size: NA
CDR3 protein: CASSFRGAVEPQHF
CDR3 DNA: TGTGCCAGCAGTTTTAGGGGGGCAGTGGAGCCCCAGCATTTT

J gene: TRBJ2-7
V gene: TRBV7-5
D gene: NA
clone size: NA
CDR3 protein: CASSLAQGKDEQYF
CDR3 DNA: TGTGCCAGCAGCTTAGCACAGGGAAAGGACGAGCAGTACTTC

J gene: TRBJ1-1
V gene: TRBV19
D gene: NA
clone size: NA
CDR3 protein: CASSPPTKLATEAFF
CDR3 DNA: TGTGCCAGTAGTCCGCCGACGAAATTGGCCACTGAAGCTTTCTTT

J gene: TRBJ2-2
V gene: TRBV6-1
D gene: TRBD1
clone size: NA
CDR3 protein: CASRPGQGAAGELFF
CDR3 DNA: TGTGCCAGCAGGCCGGGACAGGGGGCCGCCGGGGAGCTGTTTTTT

J gene: TRBJ1-2
V gene: TRBV19
D gene: TRBD1
clone size: NA
CDR3 protein: CASSKDRGGGYTF
CDR3 DNA: TGTGCCAGTAGTAAGGACAGGGGAGGTGGCTACACCTTC

J gene: TRBJ1-1
V gene: TRBV28
D gene: NA
clone size: NA
CDR3 protein: CASSLRGTEAFF
CDR3 DNA: TGTGCCAGCAGTTTACGGGGAACTGAAGCTTTCTTT

J gene: TRBJ2-3
V gene: TRBV11-2
D gene: TRBD2
clone size: NA
CDR3 protein: CASSLAFQREGPDTQYF
CDR3 DNA: TGTGCCAGCAGCTTAGCTTTTCAGCGGGAGGGTCCAGATACGCAGTATTTT

J gene: TRBJ1-6
V gene: TRBV29-1
D gene: TRBD1
clone size: NA
CDR3 protein: CSVRTGTDSPLHF
CDR3 DNA: TGCAGCGTGAGGACAGGGACGGATTCACCCCTCCACTTT

J gene: TRBJ2-1
V gene: TRBV6-5
D gene: TRBD2
clone size: NA
CDR3 protein: CASRRSGAYNEQFF
CDR3 DNA: TGTGCCAGCAGAAGAAGCGGGGCCTACAATGAGCAGTTCTTC

J gene: TRBJ2-7
V gene: TRBV5-1
D gene: NA
clone size: NA
CDR3 protein: CASSWDGSWLRASEQYF
CDR3 DNA: TGCGCCAGCAGCTGGGATGGGAGCTGGTTAAGGGCTAGCGAGCAGTACTTC

J gene: TRBJ2-7
V gene: TRBV30
D gene: NA
clone size: NA
CDR3 protein: CAWSFLDRPLSEQYF
CDR3 DNA: TGTGCCTGGAGCTTTTTGGACCGCCCGCTCTCCGAGCAGTACTTC

J gene: TRBJ1-4
V gene: TRBV28
D gene: NA
clone size: NA
CDR3 protein: CASTSAGRSNEKLFF
CDR3 DNA: TGTGCCAGCACCTCTGCGGGACGTTCTAATGAAAAACTGTTTTTT

J gene: TRBJ1-5
V gene: TRBV6-4
D gene: NA
clone size: once
CDR3 protein: CASNRNQPQHF
CDR3 DNA: TGTGCCAGCAACAGGAATCAGCCCCAGCATTTT

J gene: TRBJ2-1
V gene: TRBV9
D gene: TRBD2
clone size: NA
CDR3 protein: CASSPRTSGYNEQFF
CDR3 DNA: TGTGCCAGCAGCCCCCGGACTAGCGGATACAATGAGCAGTTCTTC

J gene: TRBJ1-1
V gene: TRBV5-6
D gene: NA
clone size: NA
CDR3 protein: CASSLTNRNTEAFF
CDR3 DNA: TGTGCCAGCAGCTTGACGAATCGAAACACTGAAGCTTTCTTT

J gene: TRBJ2-7
V gene: TRBV6-1
D gene: NA
clone size: NA
CDR3 protein: CASSNRPYEQYF
CDR3 DNA: TGTGCCAGCAGTAATCGACCCTACGAGCAGTACTTC

J gene: TRBJ2-5
V gene: TRBV10-3
D gene: TRBD2
clone size: NA
CDR3 protein: CAISAAGGETQYF
CDR3 DNA: TGTGCCATCAGTGCAGCGGGAGGCGAGACCCAGTACTTC

J gene: TRBJ2-1
V gene: TRBV6-5
D gene: TRBD1
clone size: NA
CDR3 protein: CASKQGASAYNEQFF
CDR3 DNA: TGTGCCAGCAAACAGGGGGCTAGCGCCTACAATGAGCAGTTCTTC

J gene: TRBJ2-5
V gene: TRBV6-7
D gene: NA
clone size: NA
CDR3 protein: CASSYLDILQETQYF
CDR3 DNA: TGTGCCAGCAGTTACCTCGACATTCTCCAAGAGACCCAGTACTTC

J gene: TRBJ2-3
V gene: TRBV2
D gene: TRBD2
clone size: once
CDR3 protein: CASEAGALSTDTQYF
CDR3 DNA: TGTGCCAGCGAAGCGGGAGCCCTGAGCACAGATACGCAGTATTTT

J gene: TRBJ2-3
V gene: TRBV28
D gene: TRBD1
clone size: NA
CDR3 protein: CASSFRDRSTDTQYF
CDR3 DNA: TGTGCCAGCAGTTTCCGGGACAGGAGCACAGATACGCAGTATTTT

J gene: TRBJ2-7
V gene: TRBV7-3
D gene: TRBD2
clone size: once
CDR3 protein: CASSLQAGGYNEQYF
CDR3 DNA: TGTGCCAGCAGCTTACAAGCGGGAGGGTATAACGAGCAGTACTTC

J gene: TRBJ1-6
V gene: TRBV30
D gene: NA
clone size: NA
CDR3 protein: CAWEFRGYNSPLHF
CDR3 DNA: TGTGCCTGGGAATTCAGGGGCTATAATTCACCCCTCCACTTT

J gene: TRBJ1-1
V gene: TRBV25-1
D gene: TRBD1
clone size: NA
CDR3 protein: CASSELTGRSNTEAFF
CDR3 DNA: TGTGCCAGCAGTGAATTGACAGGGAGGTCGAACACTGAAGCTTTCTTT

J gene: TRBJ2-7
V gene: TRBV11-2
D gene: TRBD1
clone size: NA
CDR3 protein: CASTTGGFTYEQYF
CDR3 DNA: TGTGCCAGCACCACAGGGGGCTTCACCTACGAGCAGTACTTC